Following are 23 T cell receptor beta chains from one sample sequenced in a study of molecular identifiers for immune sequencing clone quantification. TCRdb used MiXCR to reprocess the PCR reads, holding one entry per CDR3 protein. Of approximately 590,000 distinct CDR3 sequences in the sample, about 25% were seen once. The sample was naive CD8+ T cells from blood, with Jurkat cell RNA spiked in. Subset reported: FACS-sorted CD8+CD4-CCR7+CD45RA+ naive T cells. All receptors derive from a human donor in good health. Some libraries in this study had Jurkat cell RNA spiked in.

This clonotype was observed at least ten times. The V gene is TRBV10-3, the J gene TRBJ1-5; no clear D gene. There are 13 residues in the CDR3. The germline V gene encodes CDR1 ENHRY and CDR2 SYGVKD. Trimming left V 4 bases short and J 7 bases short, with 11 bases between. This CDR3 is CAISVGGGQPQHF. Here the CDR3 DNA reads TGTGCCATCAGTGTGGGTGGAGGCCAGCCCCAGCATTTT.

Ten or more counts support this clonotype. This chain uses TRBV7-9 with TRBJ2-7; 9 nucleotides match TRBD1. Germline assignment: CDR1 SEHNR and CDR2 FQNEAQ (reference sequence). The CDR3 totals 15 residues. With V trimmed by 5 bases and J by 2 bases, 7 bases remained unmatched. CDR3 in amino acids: CASSGPGQGAYEQYF. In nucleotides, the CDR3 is TGTGCCAGCAGCGGCCCGGGACAGGGTGCCTACGAGCAGTACTTC.

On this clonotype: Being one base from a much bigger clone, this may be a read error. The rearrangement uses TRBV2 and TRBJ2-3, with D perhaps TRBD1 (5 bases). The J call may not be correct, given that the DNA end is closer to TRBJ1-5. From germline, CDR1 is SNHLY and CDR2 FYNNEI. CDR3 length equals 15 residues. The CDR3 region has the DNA TGTGCCAGCAGGGGGCTAGCGGGAGCAGCAGATACGCAGCATTTT. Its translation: CASRGLAGAADTQHF.

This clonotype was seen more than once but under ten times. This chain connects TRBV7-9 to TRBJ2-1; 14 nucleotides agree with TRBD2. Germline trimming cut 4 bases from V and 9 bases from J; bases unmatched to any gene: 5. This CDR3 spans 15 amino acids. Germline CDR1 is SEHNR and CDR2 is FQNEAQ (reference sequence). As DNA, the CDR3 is TGTGCCAGCAGCTGGACTAGCGGGGGGCCTGGTGAGCAGTTCTTC. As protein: CASSWTSGGPGEQFF.

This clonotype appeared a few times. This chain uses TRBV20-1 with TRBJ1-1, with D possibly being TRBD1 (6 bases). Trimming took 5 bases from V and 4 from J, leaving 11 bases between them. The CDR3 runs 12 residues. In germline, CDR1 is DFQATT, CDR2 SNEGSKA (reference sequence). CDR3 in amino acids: CSAPRDTTEAFF. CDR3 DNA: TGCAGTGCTCCTCGGGACACCACTGAAGCTTTCTTT.

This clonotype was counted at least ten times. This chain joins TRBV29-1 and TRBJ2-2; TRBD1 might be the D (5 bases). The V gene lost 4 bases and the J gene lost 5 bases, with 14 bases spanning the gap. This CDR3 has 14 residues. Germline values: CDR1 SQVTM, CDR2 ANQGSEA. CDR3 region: CSVGQGKGTGELFF. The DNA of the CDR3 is TGCAGCGTTGGGCAGGGTAAAGGTACCGGGGAGCTGTTTTTT.

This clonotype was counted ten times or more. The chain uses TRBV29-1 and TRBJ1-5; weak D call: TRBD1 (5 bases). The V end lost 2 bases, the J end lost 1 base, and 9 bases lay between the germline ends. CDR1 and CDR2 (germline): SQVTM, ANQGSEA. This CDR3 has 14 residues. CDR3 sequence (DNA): TGCAGCGTTGAATCCGGGGACAGCAATCAGCCCCAGCATTTT. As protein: CSVESGDSNQPQHF.

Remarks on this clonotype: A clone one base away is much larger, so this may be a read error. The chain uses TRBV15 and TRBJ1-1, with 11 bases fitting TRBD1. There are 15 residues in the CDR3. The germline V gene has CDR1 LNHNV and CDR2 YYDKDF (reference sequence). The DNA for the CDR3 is TGTGCCACCAGCGGGGACAGGGGGGTAAGCACTGGAGCTTTCTTT. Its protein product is CATSGDRGVSTGAFF.

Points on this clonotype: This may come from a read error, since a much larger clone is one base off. The CDR3 nucleotides read TGTGCCAGCAGTCCCAGCGTGGTTTTGGGGGAGCAGTACTTC. Encoded protein: CASSPSVVLGEQYF. This chain uses TRBV6-1 with TRBJ2-7, with D unresolved. In germline, CDR1 is MNHNS, CDR2 SASEGT. This CDR3 comprises 14 residues. V shed 5 bases and J shed 7 bases, with 18 bases lying between them.

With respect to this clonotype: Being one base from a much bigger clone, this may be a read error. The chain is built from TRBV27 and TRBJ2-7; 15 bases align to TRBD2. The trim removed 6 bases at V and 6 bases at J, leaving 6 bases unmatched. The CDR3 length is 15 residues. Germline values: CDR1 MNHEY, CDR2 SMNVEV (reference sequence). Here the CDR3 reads CASSAPGLAGGEQYF. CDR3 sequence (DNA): TGTGCCAGCAGCGCCCCGGGACTAGCGGGAGGCGAGCAGTACTTC.

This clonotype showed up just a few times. This CDR3 reads CSANTNNEQFF. The CDR3 region has the DNA TGCAGTGCTAATACCAACAATGAGCAGTTCTTC. This rearrangement joins TRBV20-1 to TRBJ2-1; no reliable D call. This CDR3 comprises 11 residues. From germline, CDR1 is DFQATT and CDR2 SNEGSKA (reference sequence). V was clipped by 4 bases and J by 5 bases, with 6 bases between them.

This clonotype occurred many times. The chain's CDR3 is CASSFRDQHNEKLFF. In DNA form, the CDR3 reads TGTGCCAGCAGCTTCCGGGACCAACATAATGAAAAACTGTTTTTT. The rearrangement uses TRBV7-6 and TRBJ1-4, with a possible D match to TRBD1 (5 bases). Per the germline V gene, CDR1 is SGHVS and CDR2 is FNYEAQ. The CDR3 has 15 residues. With 3 bases removed from V and 4 bases from J, the gap between germline ends came to 12 bases.

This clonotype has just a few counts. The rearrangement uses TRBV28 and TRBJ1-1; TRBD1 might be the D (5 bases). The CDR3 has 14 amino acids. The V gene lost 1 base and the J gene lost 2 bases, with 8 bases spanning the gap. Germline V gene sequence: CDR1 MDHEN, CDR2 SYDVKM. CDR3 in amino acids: CASSLYTGNTEAFF. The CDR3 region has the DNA TGTGCCAGCAGTTTATATACAGGTAACACTGAAGCTTTCTTT.

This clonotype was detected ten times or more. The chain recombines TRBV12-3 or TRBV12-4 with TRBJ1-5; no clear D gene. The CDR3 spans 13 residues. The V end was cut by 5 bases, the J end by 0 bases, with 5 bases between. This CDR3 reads CASSPTSNQPQHF. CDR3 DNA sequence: TGTGCCAGCAGTCCAACTAGCAATCAGCCCCAGCATTTT.

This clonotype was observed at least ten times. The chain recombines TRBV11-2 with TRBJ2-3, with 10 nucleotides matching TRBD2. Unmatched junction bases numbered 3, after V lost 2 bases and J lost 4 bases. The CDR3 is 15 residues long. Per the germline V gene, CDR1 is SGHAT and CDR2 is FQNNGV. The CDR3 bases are TGTGCCAGCAGCTTAAGCGGGGGGGCCTCAGATACGCAGTATTTT. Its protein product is CASSLSGGASDTQYF. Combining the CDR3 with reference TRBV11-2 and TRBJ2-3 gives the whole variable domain EAGVAQSPRYKIIEKRQSVAFWCNPISGHATLYWYQQILGQGPKLLIQFQNNGVVDDSQLPKDRFSAERLKGVDSTLKIQPAKLEDSAVYLCASSLSGGASDTQYFGPGTRLTVL.

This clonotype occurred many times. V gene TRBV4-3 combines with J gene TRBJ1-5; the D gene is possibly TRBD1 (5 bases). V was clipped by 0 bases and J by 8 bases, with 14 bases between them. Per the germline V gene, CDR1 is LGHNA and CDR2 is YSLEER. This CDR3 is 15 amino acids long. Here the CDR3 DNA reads TGCGCCAGCAGCCAAGATATTGGGGGATCGGAGCCCCAGCATTTT. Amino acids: CASSQDIGGSEPQHF.

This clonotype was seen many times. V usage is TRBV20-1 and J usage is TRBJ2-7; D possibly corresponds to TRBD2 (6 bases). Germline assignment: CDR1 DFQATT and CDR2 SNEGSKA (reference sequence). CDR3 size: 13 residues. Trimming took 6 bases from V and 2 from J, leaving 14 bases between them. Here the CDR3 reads CSASPGLAYEQYF. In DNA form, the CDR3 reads TGCAGTGCAAGTCCGGGACTTGCCTACGAGCAGTACTTC.

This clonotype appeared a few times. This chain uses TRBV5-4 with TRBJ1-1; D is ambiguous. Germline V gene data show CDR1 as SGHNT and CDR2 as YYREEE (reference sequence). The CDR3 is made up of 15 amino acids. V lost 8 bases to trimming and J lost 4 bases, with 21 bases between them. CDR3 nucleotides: TGTGCCAGTAGGGAGGGTGGCTTTGGAGGCACTGAAGCTTTCTTT. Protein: CASREGGFGGTEAFF. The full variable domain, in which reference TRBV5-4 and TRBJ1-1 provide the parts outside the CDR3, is ETGVTQSPTHLIKTRGQQVTLRCSSQSGHNTVSWYQQALGQGPQFIFQYYREEENGRGNFPPRFSGLQFPNYSSELNVNALELDDSALYLCASREGGFGGTEAFFGQGTRLTVV.

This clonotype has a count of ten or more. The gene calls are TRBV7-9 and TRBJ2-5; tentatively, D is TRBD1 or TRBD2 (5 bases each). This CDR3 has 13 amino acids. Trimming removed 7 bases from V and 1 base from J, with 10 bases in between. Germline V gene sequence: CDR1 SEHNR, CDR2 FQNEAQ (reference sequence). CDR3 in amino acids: CASIRDPQETQYF. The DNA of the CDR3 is TGTGCCAGCATCAGGGACCCCCAAGAGACCCAGTACTTC.

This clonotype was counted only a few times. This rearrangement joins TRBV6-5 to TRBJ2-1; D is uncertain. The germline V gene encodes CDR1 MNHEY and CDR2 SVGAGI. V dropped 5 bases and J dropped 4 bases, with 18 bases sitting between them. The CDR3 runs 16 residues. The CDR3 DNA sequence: TGTGCCAGCAGTACCTCGGTGTCGAGGTTATACAATGAGCAGTTCTTC. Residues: CASSTSVSRLYNEQFF.

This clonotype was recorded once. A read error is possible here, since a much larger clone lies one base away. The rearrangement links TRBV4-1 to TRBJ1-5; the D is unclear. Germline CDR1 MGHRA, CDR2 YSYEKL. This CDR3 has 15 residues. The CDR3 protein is CASGQEVILGQPQHF. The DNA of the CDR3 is TGCGCCAGCGGCCAAGAAGTTATCCTCGGTCAGCCCCAGCATTTT.

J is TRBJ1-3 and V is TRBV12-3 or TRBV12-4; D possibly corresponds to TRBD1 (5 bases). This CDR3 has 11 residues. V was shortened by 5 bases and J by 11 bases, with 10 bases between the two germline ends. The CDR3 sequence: CASSRGVPIYF. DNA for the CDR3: TGTGCCAGCAGTCGAGGGGTCCCCATATATTTT.

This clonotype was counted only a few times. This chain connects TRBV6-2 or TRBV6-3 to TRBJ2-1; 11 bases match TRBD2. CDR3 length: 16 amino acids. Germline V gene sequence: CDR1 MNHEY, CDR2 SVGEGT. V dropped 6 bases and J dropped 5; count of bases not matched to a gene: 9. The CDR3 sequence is CASRNPSGGPNNEQFF. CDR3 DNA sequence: TGTGCCAGCAGGAACCCTAGCGGGGGGCCGAACAATGAGCAGTTCTTC.